The 2 T cell receptor beta chains below were found in one sample sequenced in a study of OX40 agonist ivuxolimab in advanced cancers. Assay: immunoSEQ multiplex PCR; the TCRdb copy retains only in-frame clones and omits some. Here the sample spans 90,000 to 95,000 clones, 80% to 85% being singletons. The sequences come from CD4+ or CD8+ T cells sorted from blood, collected in a trial of the OX40 agonist ivuxolimab. The receptors shown here come from an adult with an advanced solid tumor such as melanoma, head and neck, liver or kidney cancer.

This clone appeared a few times. The J gene is TRBJ2-5, the V gene TRBV18; D remains unclear. Trimming took 3 bases from V and 5 from J, leaving 10 bases between them. This CDR3 comprises 13 residues. Per the germline V gene, CDR1 is KGHSH and CDR2 is LQKENI. The CDR3 spells CASSPNIEETQYF. In DNA, the CDR3 is TGTGCCAGCTCACCTAACATCGAGGAGACCCAGTACTTC.

The gene calls are TRBV19 and TRBJ1-2; 11 bases are a match to TRBD1. The V gene's germline CDR1 is LNHDA and CDR2 SQIVND (reference sequence). CDR3 size: 16 residues. With 3 bases clipped from V and 6 bases from J, the junction kept 9 bases outside the gene matches. For the CDR3, the DNA is TGTGCCAGTAGTATCCTTGGGACAGGGGGTGGAAATGGCTACACCTTC. Its translation is CASSILGTGGGNGYTF.